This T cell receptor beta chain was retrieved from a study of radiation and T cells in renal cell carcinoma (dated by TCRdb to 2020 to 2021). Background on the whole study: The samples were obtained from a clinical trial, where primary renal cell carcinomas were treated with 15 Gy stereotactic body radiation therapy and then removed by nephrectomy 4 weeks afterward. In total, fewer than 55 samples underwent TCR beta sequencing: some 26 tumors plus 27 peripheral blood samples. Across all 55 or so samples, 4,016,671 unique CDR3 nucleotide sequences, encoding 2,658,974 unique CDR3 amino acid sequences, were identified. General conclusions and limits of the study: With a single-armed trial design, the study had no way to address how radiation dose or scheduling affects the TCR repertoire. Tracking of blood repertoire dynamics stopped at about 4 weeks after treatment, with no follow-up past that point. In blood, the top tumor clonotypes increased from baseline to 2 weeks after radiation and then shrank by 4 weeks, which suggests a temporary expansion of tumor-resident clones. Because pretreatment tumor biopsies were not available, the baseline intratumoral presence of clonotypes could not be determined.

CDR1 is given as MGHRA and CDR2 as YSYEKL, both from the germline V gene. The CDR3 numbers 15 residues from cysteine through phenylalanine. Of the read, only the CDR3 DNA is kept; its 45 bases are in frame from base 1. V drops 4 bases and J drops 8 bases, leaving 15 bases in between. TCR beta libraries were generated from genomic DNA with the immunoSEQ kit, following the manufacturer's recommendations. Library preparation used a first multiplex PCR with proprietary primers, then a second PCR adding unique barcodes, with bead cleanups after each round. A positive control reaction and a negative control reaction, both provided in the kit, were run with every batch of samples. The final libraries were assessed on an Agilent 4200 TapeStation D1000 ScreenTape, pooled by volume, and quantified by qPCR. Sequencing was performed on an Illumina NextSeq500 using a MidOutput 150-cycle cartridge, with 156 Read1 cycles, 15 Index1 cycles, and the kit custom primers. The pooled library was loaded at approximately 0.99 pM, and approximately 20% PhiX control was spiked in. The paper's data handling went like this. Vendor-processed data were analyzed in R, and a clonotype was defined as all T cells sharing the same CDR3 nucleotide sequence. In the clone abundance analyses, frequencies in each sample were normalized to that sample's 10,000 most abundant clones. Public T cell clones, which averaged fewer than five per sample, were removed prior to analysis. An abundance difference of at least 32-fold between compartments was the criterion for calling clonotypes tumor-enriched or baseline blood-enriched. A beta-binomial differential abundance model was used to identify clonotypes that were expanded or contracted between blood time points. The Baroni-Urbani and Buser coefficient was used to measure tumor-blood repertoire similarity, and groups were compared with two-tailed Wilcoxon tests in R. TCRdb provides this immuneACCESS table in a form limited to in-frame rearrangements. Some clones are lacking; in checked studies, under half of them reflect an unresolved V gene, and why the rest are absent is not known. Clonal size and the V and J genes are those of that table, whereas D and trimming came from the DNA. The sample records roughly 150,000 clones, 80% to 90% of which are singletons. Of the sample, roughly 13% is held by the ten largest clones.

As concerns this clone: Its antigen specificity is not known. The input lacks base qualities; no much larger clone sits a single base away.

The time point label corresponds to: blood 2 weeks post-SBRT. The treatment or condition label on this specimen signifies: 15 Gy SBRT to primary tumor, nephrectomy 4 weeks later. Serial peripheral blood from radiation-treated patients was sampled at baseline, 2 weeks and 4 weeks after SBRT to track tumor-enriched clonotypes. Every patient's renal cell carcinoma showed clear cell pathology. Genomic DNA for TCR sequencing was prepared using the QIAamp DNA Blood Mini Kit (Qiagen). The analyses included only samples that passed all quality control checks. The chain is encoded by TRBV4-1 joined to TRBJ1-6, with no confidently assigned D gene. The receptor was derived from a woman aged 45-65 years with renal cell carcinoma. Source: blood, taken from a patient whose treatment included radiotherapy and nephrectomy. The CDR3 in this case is CASSLERKRDSPLHF. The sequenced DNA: TGCGCCAGCAGCCTGGAGAGGAAACGGGATTCACCCCTCCACTTT.